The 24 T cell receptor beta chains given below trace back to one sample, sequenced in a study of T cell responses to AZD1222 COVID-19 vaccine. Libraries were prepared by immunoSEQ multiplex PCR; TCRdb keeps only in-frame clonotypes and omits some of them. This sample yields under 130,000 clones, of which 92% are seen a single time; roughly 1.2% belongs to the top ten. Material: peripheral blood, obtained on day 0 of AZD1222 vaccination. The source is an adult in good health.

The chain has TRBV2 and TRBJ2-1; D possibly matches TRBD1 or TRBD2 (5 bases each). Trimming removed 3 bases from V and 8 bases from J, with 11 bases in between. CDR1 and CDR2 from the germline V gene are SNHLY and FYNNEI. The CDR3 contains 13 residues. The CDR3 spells CASSDGARDEQFF. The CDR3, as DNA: TGTGCCAGCAGTGATGGGGCGAGGGATGAGCAGTTCTTC. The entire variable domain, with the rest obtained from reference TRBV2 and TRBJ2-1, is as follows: EPEVTQTPSHQVTQMGQEVILRCVPISNHLYFYWYRQILGQKVEFLVSFYNNEISEKSEIFDDQFSVERPDGSNFTLKIRSTKLEDSAMYFCASSDGARDEQFFGPGTRLTVL.

The CDR3 reads CASSVPGTTQETQYF. CDR3 DNA: TGTGCCAGCAGCGTTCCCGGGACTACTCAAGAGACCCAGTACTTC. The genes are TRBV3-1 (or the pseudogene TRBV3-2) and TRBJ2-5; 7 bases align to TRBD2. This CDR3 comprises 15 residues. Germline values: CDR1 LGHDT, CDR2 YNNKEL (reference sequence). J gave up 2 bases and V 5 bases, and 8 bases lay outside the gene matches.

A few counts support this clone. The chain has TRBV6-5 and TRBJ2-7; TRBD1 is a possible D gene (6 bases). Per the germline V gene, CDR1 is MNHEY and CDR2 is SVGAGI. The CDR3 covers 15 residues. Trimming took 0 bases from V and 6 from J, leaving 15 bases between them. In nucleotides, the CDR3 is TGTGCCAGCAGTTACTCGAAGGGGGTTATGGGCGAGCAGTACTTC. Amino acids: CASSYSKGVMGEQYF.

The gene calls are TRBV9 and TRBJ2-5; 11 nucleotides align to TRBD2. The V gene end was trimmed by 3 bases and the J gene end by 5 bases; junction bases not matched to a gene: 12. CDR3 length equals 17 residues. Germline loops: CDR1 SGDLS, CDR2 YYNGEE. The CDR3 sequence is CASSARVAGGPLETQYF. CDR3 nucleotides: TGTGCCAGCAGCGCCAGAGTAGCGGGGGGGCCTCTCGAGACCCAGTACTTC.

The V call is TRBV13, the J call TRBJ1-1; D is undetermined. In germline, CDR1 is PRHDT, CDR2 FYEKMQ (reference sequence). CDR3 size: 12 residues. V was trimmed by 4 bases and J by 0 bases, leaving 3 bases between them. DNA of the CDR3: TGTGCCAGCAGCTCCGTGAACACTGAAGCTTTCTTT. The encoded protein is CASSSVNTEAFF.

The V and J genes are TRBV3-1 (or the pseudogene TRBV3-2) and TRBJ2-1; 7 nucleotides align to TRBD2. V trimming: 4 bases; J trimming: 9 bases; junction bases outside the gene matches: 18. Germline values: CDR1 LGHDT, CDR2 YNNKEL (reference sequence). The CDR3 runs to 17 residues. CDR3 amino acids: CASSPAHGGGFSGEQFF. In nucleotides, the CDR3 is TGTGCCAGCAGCCCCGCCCACGGCGGGGGATTTTCAGGTGAGCAGTTCTTC.

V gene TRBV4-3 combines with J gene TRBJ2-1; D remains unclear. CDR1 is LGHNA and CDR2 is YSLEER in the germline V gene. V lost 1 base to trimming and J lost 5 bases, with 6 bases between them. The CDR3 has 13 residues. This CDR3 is CASSQVPDNEQFF. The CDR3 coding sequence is TGCGCCAGCAGCCAAGTCCCGGACAATGAGCAGTTCTTC.

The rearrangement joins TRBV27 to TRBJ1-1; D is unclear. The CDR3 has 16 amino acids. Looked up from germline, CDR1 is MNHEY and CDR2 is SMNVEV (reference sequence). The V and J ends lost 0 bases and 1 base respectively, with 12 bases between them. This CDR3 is CASSLSIGSTNTEAFF. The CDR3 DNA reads TGTGCCAGCAGTTTATCGATCGGATCTACGAACACTGAAGCTTTCTTT.

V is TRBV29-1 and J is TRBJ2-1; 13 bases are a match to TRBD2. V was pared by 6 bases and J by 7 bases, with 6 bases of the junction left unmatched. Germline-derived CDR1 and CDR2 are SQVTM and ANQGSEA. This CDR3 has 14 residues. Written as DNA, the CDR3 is TGCAGCGTCGGGACTAGCGGGAATAGGAATGAGCAGTTCTTC. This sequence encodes CSVGTSGNRNEQFF.

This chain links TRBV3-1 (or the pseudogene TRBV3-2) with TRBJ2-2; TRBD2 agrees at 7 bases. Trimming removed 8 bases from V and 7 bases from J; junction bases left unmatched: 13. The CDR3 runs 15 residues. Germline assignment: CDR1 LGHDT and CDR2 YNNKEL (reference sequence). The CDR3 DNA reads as TGTGCCAGCGGCCCCAGGACTAGTAGGGTCGGGGAGCTGTTTTTT. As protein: CASGPRTSRVGELFF.

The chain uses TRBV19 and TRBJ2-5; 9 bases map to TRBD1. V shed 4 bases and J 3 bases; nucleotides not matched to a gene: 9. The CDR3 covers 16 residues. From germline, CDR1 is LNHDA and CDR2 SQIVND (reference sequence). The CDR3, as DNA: TGTGCCAGTAGTAGAATTCGACAGGGGGGGGAAGAGACCCAGTACTTC. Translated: CASSRIRQGGEETQYF.

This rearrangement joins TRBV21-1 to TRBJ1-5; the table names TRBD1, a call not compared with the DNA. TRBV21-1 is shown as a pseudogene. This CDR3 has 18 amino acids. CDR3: CASSKGGQTATCNQPQHF. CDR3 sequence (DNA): TGTGCCAGCAGCAAAGGAGGCCAGACAGCAACCTGCAATCAGCCCCAGCATTTT.

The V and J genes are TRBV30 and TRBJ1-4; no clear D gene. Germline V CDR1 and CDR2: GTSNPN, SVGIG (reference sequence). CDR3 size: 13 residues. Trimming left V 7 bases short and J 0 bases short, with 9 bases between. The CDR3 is CAFLTTTNEKLFF. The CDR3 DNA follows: TGTGCCTTTCTGACAACAACTAATGAAAAACTGTTTTTT.

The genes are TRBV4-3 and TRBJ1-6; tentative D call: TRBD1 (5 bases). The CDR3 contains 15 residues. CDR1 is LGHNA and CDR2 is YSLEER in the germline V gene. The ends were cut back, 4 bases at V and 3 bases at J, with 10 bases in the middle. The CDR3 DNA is TGCGCCAGCAGCCCGGGGGAACACTATAATTCACCCCTCCACTTT. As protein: CASSPGEHYNSPLHF.

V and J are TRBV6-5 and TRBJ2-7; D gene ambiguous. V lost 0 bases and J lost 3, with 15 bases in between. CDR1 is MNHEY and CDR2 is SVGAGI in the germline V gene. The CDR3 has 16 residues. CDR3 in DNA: TGTGCCAGCAGTTACTCTAGCTTGGCCCCTTACTACGAGCAGTACTTC. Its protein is CASSYSSLAPYYEQYF.

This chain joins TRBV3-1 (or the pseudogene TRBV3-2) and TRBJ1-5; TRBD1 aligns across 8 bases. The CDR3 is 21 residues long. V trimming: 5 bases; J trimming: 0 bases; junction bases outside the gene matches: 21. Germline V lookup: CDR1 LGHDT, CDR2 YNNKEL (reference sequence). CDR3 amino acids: CASSSVRDEGQGAYSNQPQHF. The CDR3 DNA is TGTGCCAGCAGCTCCGTCCGGGACGAAGGCCAGGGGGCCTATAGCAATCAGCCCCAGCATTTT.

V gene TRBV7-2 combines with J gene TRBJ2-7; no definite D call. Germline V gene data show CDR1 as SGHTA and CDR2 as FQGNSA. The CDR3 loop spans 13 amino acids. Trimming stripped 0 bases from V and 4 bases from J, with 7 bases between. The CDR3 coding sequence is TGTGCCAGCAGCTTAGCGCCCATGTACGAGCAGTACTTC. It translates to CASSLAPMYEQYF.

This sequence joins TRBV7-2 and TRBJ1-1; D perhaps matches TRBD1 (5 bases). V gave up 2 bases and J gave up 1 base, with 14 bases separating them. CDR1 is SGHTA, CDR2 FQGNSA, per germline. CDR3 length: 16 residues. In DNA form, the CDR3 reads TGTGCCAGCAGCTTAATGCCGGGGCACGGGAACACTGAAGCTTTCTTT. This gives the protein CASSLMPGHGNTEAFF.

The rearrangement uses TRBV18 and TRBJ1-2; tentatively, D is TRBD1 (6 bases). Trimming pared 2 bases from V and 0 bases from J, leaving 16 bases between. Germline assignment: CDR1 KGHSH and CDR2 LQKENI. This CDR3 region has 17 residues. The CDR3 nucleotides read TGTGCCAGCTCACCAAATAGGGACACTATTTCTAACTATGGCTACACCTTC. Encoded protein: CASSPNRDTISNYGYTF.

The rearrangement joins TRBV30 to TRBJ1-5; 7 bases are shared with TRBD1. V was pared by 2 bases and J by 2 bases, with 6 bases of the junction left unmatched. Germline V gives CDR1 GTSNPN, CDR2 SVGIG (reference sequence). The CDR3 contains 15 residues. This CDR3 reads CAWSTSGQGNQPQHF. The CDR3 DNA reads TGTGCCTGGAGTACAAGTGGACAGGGCAATCAGCCCCAGCATTTT.

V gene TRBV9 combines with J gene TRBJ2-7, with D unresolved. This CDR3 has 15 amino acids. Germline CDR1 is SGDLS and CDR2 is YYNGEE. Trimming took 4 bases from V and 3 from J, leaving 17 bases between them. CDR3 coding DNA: TGTGCCAGCAGCCCTTCGTCAGGATTAGGCTACGAGCAGTACTTC. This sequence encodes CASSPSSGLGYEQYF. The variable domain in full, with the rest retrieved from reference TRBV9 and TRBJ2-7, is DSGVTQTPKHLITATGQRVTLRCSPRSGDLSVYWYQQSLDQGLQFLIQYYNGEERAKGNILERFSAQQFPDLHSELNLSSLELGDSALYFCASSPSSGLGYEQYFGPGTRLTVT.

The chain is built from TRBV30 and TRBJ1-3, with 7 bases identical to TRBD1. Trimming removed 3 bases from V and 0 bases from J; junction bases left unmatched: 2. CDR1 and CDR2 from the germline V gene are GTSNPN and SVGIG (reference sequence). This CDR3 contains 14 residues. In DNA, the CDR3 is TGTGCCTGGAGCAGGGGGATCTCTGGAAACACCATATATTTT. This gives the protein CAWSRGISGNTIYF.

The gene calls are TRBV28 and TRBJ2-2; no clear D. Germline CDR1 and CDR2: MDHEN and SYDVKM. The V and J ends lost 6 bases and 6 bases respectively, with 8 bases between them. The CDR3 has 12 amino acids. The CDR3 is CASSQKPGELFF. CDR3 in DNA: TGTGCCAGCAGCCAGAAGCCCGGGGAGCTGTTTTTT.

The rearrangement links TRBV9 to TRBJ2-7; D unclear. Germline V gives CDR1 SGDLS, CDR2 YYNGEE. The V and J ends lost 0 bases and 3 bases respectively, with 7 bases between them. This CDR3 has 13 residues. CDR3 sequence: CASSVVPSYEQYF. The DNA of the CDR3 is TGTGCCAGCAGCGTAGTACCCAGCTACGAGCAGTACTTC.